This TCR beta chain was recovered during a study of blood T cell repertoires in COVID-19. Study as a whole: Acute and convalescent COVID-19 specimens originated in the United States, Italy and Spain. T cells, B-cell-depleted T cells, or PBMCs provided the cDNA or gDNA that served as material.

Per the original data handling: Reference gene primers were amplified, and this amplification served to estimate nucleated cell counts. Profiling relied on immunoSEQ multiplex PCR, and the TCRdb table lists in-frame clones only, not all of them. V, J and clone size reflect that table, while D and trimming were determined from the DNA. This sample has roughly 160,000 clones, with over 70% found just once. In germline, CDR1 is MNHEY, CDR2 SVGEGT. V was pared by 6 bases and J by 6 bases, with 8 bases of the junction left unmatched. The CDR3 is 14 amino acids. The sequence was collected from a woman aged 60 to 75 with acute or convalescent COVID-19. V usage is TRBV6-2 or TRBV6-3 and J usage is TRBJ2-1, with 7 positions matching TRBD2. Sequencing was done on a sample of peripheral blood. CDR3 region: CASSLGGLPNEQFF. CDR3 bases: TGTGCCAGCAGCCTGGGGGGACTACCCAATGAGCAGTTCTTC.